This T cell receptor beta chain is drawn from a study of blood T cell repertoires in COVID-19. Background on the study: Sample material is recorded as cDNA or gDNA derived from T cells, B-cell-depleted T cells, or PBMCs.

Germline-derived CDR1 and CDR2 are MDHEN and SYDVKM. Trimming removed 3 bases from V and 2 bases from J; junction bases left unmatched: 5. This CDR3 comprises 15 residues. Data came from immunoSEQ multiplex PCR; TCRdb stores just in-frame clones and leaves some out. The sample lists under 250,000 clones, approximately 80% occurring once. The clonotype originates from an older woman with active or convalescent COVID-19. The chain joins TRBV28 to TRBJ2-7, with 9 bases aligning to TRBD1. The sequencing sample was made of peripheral blood. CDR3 sequence: CASSLTGGTAYEQYF. The CDR3 coding sequence is TGTGCCAGCAGTTTGACAGGGGGGACGGCCTACGAGCAGTACTTC.